This section outlines one TCR beta chain sequence together with its context. Its target is unknown. There are 15 residues in the CDR3. Per the germline V gene, CDR1 is MNHEY and CDR2 is SMNVEV (reference sequence). The libraries of TRB cDNA were constructed through 5' RACE using UMI labels. One entry per CDR3 protein, without DNA, is what TCRdb gives after re-calling the 5' RACE reads. The table for this sample gives some 130,000 distinct CDR3 sequences. These data are taken from a study of CXCR3-negative and CXCR3-positive naive CD8 T cells. The study, taken as a whole, reports: Researchers reported similar TRBV-TRBJ usage in naive CXCR3-negative and CXCR3-positive cells, though memory differed. Partial loss of CXCR3 expression followed cryopreservation; most assays used fresh PBMCs. Against CXCR3-negative naive cells, CXCR3-positive naive cells showed more hydrophobic TRB CDR3s. Sequencing showed both naive subsets with comparably high diversity, and memory CD8+ cells much lower.

Sequencing was carried out using naive CXCR3- CD8+ T cells from blood. The subset was: CD45RO-CCR7+CD27+CD95- naive CD8+ T cells lacking CXCR3 (TNR3-). V and J are TRBV27 and TRBJ2-7; the D call from TCRdb, TRBD1, cannot be confirmed without DNA. This TCR was recovered from a human donor in good health. Some clones in this sample may be carry-over from other donors' samples. This chain's CDR3 is CASILAPRHPYEQYF.